Below are 5 T cell receptor beta chains sequenced from a single sample in a study of vaccination and CD4 T cells after COVID-19 (dated by TCRdb to the early 2020s). The treatment or condition label on this specimen signifies: roughly 11-day PBMC culture with coronavirus spike peptide pools or control peptides (ViraFEST assay). The library came from PCR. Sequenced on an Illumina iSeq 100. DNA from cultured CD4+ T cells underwent TCR sequencing with the Oncomine TCR Beta short-read assay at the Johns Hopkins FTIC core. TCRdb reran the public reads through fastp at Q25 and MiXCR, keeping productive beta chains. Under each unique CDR3 protein, matching rows form one entry showing the most common genes and DNA. Counted in this sample were roughly 18,000 distinct CDR3 sequences; 43% of them appeared once. The top ten hold 7.2% of the sample. These receptors have no known antigen. Source: CD4+ T cells from blood, cultured in vitro, taken after SARS-CoV-2 vaccination. Every receptor here comes from a human donor who had recovered from COVID-19.

The chain has TRBV20-1 and TRBJ1-2; 11 bases agree with TRBD1. Germline lookup yields CDR1 DFQATT and CDR2 SNEGSKA (reference sequence). This CDR3 is built from 15 residues. Unmatched junction bases numbered 9, after V lost 5 bases and J lost 4 bases. The CDR3 protein is CSAPPGQGEGYGYTF. DNA of the CDR3: TGCAGTGCTCCACCGGGACAGGGGGAAGGCTATGGCTACACCTTC.

Written as DNA, the CDR3 is TGTGCCAGCAGCTTATTTTCCGGACCCGAAGAGACCCAGTACTTC. This translates into CASSLFSGPEETQYF. The chain couples TRBV7-3 to TRBJ2-5; D remains unclear. The CDR3 extends over 15 amino acids. Trimming removed 2 bases at V and 3 bases at J, with 13 bases between. CDR1 SGHTA and CDR2 FQGTGA come from the germline V gene.

The rearrangement uses TRBV20-1 and TRBJ2-2, with TRBD2 identical over 10 bases. Germline CDR1 and CDR2: DFQATT and SNEGSKA (reference sequence). The CDR3 is 16 amino acids. The J segment lost 7 bases and the V segment lost 0 bases, leaving 8 bases of the junction unmatched. CDR3 nucleotide sequence: TGCAGTGCTAGAGATATACTAGCGGGGATGGTCGGGGAGCTGTTTTTT. Residues: CSARDILAGMVGELFF.

The gene calls are TRBV27 and TRBJ2-6; no firm D call. Germline V gene lookup returns CDR1 MNHEY and CDR2 SMNVEV (reference sequence). The CDR3 length is 16 residues. The V end lost 4 bases, the J end lost 0 bases, and 10 bases lay between the germline ends. The DNA of the CDR3 is TGTGCCAGCAGTTGGTACACCACCTCTGGGGCCAACGTCCTGACTTTC. This codes for CASSWYTTSGANVLTF. Full variable domain (remainder filled in from reference TRBV27 and TRBJ2-6): EAQVTQNPRYLITVTGKKLTVTCSQNMNHEYMSWYRQDPGLGLRQIYYSMNVEVTDKGDVPEGYKVSRKEKRNFPLILESPSPNQTSLYFCASSWYTTSGANVLTFGAGSRLTVL.

This clonotype was seen a few times. This chain links TRBV7-2 with TRBJ1-2, with D possibly TRBD1 on 6 matching bases. Per the germline V gene, CDR1 is SGHTA and CDR2 is FQGNSA. The CDR3 contains 16 residues. V lost 2 bases, J lost 5 bases, and 18 bases lay in between. The CDR3: CASSLTARGQGYGYTF. CDR3 nucleotides: TGTGCCAGCAGCTTAACCGCACGGGGGCAGGGGTATGGCTACACCTTC.